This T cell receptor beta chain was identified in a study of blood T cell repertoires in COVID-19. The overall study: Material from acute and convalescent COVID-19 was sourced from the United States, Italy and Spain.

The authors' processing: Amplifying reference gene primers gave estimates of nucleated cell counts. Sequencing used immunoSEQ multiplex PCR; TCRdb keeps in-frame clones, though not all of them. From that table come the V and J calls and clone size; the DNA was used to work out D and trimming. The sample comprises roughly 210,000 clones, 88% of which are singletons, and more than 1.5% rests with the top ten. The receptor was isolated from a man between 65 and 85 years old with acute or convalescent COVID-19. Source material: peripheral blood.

The CDR3 DNA sequence: TGTGCCAGCAGCCGGGACTACACAGATACGCAGTATTTT. Translation: CASSRDYTDTQYF. The chain combines TRBV7-8 with TRBJ2-3; TRBD2 aligns across 7 bases. The CDR3 extends over 13 amino acids. Germline CDR1 and CDR2: SGHVS and FQNEAQ. J gave up 2 bases and V 5 bases, and 1 base lay outside the gene matches.